This T cell receptor (beta chain) originates from a study of cytomegalovirus exposure and HLA in healthy donors. In the study overall: Both the roughly 120 validation repertoires and the approximately 640 first-cohort repertoires used the same platform, as reported by a later analysis.

Points on this clone: What it binds is unknown.

Some clones are missing from TCRdb's copy, which holds only in-frame ones; the method was immunoSEQ multiplex PCR. The sample records under 200,000 clones, 89% being singletons. Regarding the study as a whole: Clusters of TCRs from the first cohort tended to co-occur in the roughly 120 validation repertoires (as a later analysis found). The classifier reportedly diagnosed cytomegalovirus status with high specificity and sensitivity. While the bulk of TCR sequences proved rare, some public TCRs turned up in many donors.

V dropped 5 bases and J dropped 5; count of bases not matched to a gene: 8. The CDR3 runs to 15 residues. Germline V gene lookup returns CDR1 SGHAT and CDR2 FQNNGV. Material: PBMCs. The gene calls are TRBV11-2 and TRBJ2-3; 9 positions agree with TRBD2. The receptor was isolated from a woman in her late teens or twenties in good health and CMV-seropositive. The CDR3 DNA reads TGTGCCAGCAGCCCAGCGGGAGGCCCGGTAGATACGCAGTATTTT. Protein product: CASSPAGGPVDTQYF.